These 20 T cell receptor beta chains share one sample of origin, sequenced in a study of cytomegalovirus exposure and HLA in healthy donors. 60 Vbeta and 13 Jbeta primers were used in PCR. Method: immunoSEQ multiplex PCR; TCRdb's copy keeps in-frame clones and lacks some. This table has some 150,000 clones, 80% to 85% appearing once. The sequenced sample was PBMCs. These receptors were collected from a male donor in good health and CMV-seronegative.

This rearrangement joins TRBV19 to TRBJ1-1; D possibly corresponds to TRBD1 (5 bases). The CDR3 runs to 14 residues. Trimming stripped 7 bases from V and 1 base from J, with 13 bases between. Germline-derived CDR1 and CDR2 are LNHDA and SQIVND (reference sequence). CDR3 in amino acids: CASTIGQGNTEAFF. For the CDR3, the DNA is TGTGCCAGTACAATCGGGCAGGGGAACACTGAAGCTTTCTTT.

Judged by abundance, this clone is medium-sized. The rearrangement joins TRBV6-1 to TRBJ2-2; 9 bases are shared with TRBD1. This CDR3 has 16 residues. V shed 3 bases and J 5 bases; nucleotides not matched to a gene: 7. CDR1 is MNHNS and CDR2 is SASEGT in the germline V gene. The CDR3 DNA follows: TGTGCCAGCAGTGACTACAGGGGGCGGGGGACCGGGGAGCTGTTTTTT. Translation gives CASSDYRGRGTGELFF.

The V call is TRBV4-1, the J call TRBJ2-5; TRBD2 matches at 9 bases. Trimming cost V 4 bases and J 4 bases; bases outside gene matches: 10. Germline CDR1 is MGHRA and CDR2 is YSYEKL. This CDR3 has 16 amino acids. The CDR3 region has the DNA TGCGCCAGCAGCCCTCGGCCTAGCGGGAACACAGAGACCCAGTACTTC. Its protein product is CASSPRPSGNTETQYF.

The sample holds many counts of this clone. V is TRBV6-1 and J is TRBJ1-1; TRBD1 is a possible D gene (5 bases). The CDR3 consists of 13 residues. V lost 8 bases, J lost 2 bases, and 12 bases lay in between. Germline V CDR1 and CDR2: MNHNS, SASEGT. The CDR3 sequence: CASGRGGNTEAFF. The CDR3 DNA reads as TGTGCCAGCGGAAGGGGTGGCAACACTGAAGCTTTCTTT.

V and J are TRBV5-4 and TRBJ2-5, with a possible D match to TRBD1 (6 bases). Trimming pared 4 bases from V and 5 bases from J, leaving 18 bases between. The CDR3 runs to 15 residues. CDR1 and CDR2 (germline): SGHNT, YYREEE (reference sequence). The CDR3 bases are TGTGCCAGCAGCCCGGAACAGGGAATTGAGGAGACCCAGTACTTC. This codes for CASSPEQGIEETQYF.

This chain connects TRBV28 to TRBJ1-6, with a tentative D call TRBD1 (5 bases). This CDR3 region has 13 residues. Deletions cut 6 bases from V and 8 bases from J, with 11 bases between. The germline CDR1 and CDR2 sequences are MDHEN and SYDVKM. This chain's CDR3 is CASRAGEDSPLHF. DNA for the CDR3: TGTGCCAGCAGGGCGGGGGAGGATTCACCCCTCCACTTT.

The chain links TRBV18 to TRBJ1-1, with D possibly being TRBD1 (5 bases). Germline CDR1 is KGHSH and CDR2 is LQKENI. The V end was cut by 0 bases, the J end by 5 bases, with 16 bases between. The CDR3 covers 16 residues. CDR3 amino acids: CASSPPIGGMVTEAFF. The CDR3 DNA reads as TGTGCCAGCTCACCACCGATCGGGGGTATGGTGACTGAAGCTTTCTTT.

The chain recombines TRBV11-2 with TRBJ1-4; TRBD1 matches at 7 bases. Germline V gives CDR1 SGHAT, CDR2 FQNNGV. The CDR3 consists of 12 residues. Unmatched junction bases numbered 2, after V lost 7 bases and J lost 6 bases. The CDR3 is CASKGTDEKLFF. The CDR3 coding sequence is TGTGCCAGCAAGGGGACAGATGAAAAACTGTTTTTT. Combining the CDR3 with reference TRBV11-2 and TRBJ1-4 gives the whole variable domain EAGVAQSPRYKIIEKRQSVAFWCNPISGHATLYWYQQILGQGPKLLIQFQNNGVVDDSQLPKDRFSAERLKGVDSTLKIQPAKLEDSAVYLCASKGTDEKLFFGSGTQLSVL.

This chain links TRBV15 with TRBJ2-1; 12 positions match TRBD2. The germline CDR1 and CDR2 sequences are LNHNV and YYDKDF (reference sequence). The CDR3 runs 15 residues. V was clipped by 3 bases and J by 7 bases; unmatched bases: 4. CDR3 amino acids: CATSSALAGGNEQFF. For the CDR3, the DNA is TGTGCCACCAGCAGTGCCCTAGCGGGGGGGAATGAGCAGTTCTTC.

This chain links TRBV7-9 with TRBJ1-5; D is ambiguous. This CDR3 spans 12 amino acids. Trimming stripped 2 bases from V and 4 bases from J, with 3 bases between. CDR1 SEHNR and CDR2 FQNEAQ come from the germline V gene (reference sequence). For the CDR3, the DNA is TGTGCCAGCAGCTTACAAAATCAGCCCCAGCATTTT. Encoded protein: CASSLQNQPQHF. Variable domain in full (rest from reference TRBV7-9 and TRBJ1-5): DTGVSQNPRHKITKRGQNVTFRCDPISEHNRLYWYRQTLGQGPEFLTYFQNEAQLEKSRLLSDRFSAERPKGSFSTLEIQRTEQGDSAMYLCASSLQNQPQHFGDGTRLSIL.

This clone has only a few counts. The CDR3 reads CASSIGLAPTYNEQFF. The CDR3 DNA sequence: TGCGCCAGCAGCATCGGACTAGCGCCAACCTACAATGAGCAGTTCTTC. The V gene is TRBV5-1, the J gene TRBJ2-1, with 9 bases identical to TRBD2. Trimming removed 4 bases from V and 2 bases from J; junction bases left unmatched: 7. CDR3 length equals 16 residues. Per germline, CDR1 SGHRS and CDR2 YFSETQ.

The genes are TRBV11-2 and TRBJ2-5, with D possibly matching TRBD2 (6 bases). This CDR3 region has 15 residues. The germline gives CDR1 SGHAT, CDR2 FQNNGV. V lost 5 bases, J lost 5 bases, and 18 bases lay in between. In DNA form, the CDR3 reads TGTGCCAGCAGCCCCGGGGGTAGAGGGATGGAGACCCAGTACTTC. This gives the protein CASSPGGRGMETQYF.

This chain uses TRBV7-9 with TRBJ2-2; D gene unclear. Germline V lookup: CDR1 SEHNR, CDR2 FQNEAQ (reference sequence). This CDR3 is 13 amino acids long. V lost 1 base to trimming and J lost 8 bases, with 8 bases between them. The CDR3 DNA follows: TGTGCCAGCAGCTTAGGGTCCGGTGGGGAGCTGTTTTTT. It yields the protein CASSLGSGGELFF. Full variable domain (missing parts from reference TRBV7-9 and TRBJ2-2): DTGVSQNPRHKITKRGQNVTFRCDPISEHNRLYWYRQTLGQGPEFLTYFQNEAQLEKSRLLSDRFSAERPKGSFSTLEIQRTEQGDSAMYLCASSLGSGGELFFGEGSRLTVL.

CDR3 bases: TGTGCCAGCAGCTTAGGTACTCTAGATACGCAGTATTTT. The encoded protein is CASSLGTLDTQYF. The chain employs TRBV7-9 and TRBJ2-3; no reliable D call. V lost 1 base to trimming and J lost 5 bases, with 7 bases between them. The CDR3 spans 13 residues. CDR1 SEHNR and CDR2 FQNEAQ come from the germline V gene (reference sequence).

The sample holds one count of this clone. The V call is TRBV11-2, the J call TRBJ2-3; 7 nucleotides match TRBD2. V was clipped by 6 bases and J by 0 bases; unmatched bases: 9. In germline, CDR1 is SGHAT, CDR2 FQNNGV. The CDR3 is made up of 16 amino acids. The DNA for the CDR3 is TGTGCCAGCAGACCACAAGCGGGACTGAGCACAGATACGCAGTATTTT. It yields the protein CASRPQAGLSTDTQYF.

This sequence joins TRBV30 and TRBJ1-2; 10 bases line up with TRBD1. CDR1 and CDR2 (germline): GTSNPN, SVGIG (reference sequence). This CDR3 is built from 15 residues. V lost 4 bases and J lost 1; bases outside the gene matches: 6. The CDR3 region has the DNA TGTGCCTGGAACCCGCGGACAGGGGGTAACTATGGCTACACCTTC. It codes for CAWNPRTGGNYGYTF.

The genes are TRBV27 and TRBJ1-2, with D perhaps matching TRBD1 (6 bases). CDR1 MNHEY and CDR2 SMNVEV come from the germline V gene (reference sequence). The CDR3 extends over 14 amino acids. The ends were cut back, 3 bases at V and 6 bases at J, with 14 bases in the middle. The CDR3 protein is CASSFGQTLDGYTF. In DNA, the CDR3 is TGTGCCAGCAGTTTCGGACAGACCCTCGATGGCTACACCTTC.

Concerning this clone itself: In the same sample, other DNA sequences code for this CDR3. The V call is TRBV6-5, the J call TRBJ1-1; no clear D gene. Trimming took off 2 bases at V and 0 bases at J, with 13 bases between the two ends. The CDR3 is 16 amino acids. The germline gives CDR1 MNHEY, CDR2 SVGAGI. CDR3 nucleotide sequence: TGTGCCAGCAGTTACGGGGTAGGGAGTATGAACACTGAAGCTTTCTTT. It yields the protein CASSYGVGSMNTEAFF.

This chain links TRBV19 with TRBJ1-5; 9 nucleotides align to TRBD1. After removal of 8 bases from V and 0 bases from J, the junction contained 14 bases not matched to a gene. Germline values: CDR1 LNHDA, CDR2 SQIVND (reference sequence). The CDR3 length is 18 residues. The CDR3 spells CASAPRTGAAYSNQPQHF. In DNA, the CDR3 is TGTGCCAGTGCCCCCCGGACAGGGGCAGCCTATAGCAATCAGCCCCAGCATTTT.

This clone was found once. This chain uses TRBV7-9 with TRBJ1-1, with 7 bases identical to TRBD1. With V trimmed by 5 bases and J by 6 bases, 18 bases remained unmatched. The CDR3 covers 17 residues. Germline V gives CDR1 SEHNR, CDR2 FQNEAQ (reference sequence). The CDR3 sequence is CASSGRDSERLHAEAFF. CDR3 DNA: TGTGCCAGCAGCGGACGGGACAGCGAGAGACTGCACGCTGAAGCTTTCTTT.